A selection of T cell receptor beta chains follows, all from one sample in a study of Ad26.COV2.S vaccination and SARS-CoV-2 variants. Libraries were prepared by immunoSEQ multiplex PCR; TCRdb keeps only in-frame clonotypes and omits some of them. The table has 500,000 or so clones, approximately 92% seen once. Sequences were derived from peripheral blood, sampled in a trial of Ad26.COV2.S vaccine versus placebo. The receptors here all came from a person between 18 and 65 years old who received the Ad26.COV2.S COVID-19 vaccine or a placebo. CDR3s include the opening cysteine and the closing phenylalanine or tryptophan. Fields, in order: J gene, clone size, D gene, V gene, CDR3 protein, CDR3 DNA. The D gene is left open where the match is weak. Clone size is not always given. Where it is, it says once, few, many or a class for expanded clones.

J gene: TRBJ2-5
clone size: .
D gene: TRBD2
V gene: TRBV20-1
CDR3 protein: CSASARGAGALQETQYF
CDR3 DNA: TGCAGTGCTAGTGCCCGGGGAGCGGGAGCGCTCCAAGAGACCCAGTACTTC

J gene: TRBJ1-5
clone size: few
D gene: TRBD1
V gene: TRBV16
CDR3 protein: CASSQSPGQGPQHF
CDR3 DNA: TGTGCCAGCAGCCAATCTCCGGGACAGGGGCCCCAGCATTTT

J gene: TRBJ1-5
clone size: .
D gene: .
V gene: TRBV5-6
CDR3 protein: CASSLTGLNQPQHF
CDR3 DNA: TGTGCCAGCAGCTTGACAGGGTTGAATCAGCCCCAGCATTTT

J gene: TRBJ2-6
clone size: .
D gene: TRBD1
V gene: TRBV11-3
CDR3 protein: CASSLRTGGGFSGANVLTF
CDR3 DNA: TGTGCCAGCAGCTTACGAACAGGGGGCGGCTTCTCTGGGGCCAACGTCCTGACTTTC

J gene: TRBJ1-4
clone size: .
D gene: TRBD1
V gene: TRBV28
CDR3 protein: CASSLLGTGVRDEKLFF
CDR3 DNA: TGTGCCAGCAGTTTACTAGGGACAGGGGTAAGGGATGAAAAACTGTTTTTT

J gene: TRBJ2-3
clone size: .
D gene: .
V gene: TRBV4-1
CDR3 protein: CASSQAGARSPVRVQYF
CDR3 DNA: TGCGCCAGCAGCCAAGCGGGTGCTAGATCGCCCGTGAGGGTGCAGTATTTT

J gene: TRBJ2-1
clone size: .
D gene: .
V gene: TRBV4-1
CDR3 protein: CASSQVFLSGAQQFF
CDR3 DNA: TGCGCCAGCAGCCAAGTTTTTCTCTCCGGGGCCCAGCAGTTCTTC

J gene: TRBJ2-2
clone size: .
D gene: .
V gene: TRBV5-4
CDR3 protein: CASSLSPNTGELFF
CDR3 DNA: TGTGCCAGCAGCTTGAGTCCGAACACCGGGGAGCTGTTTTTT

J gene: TRBJ2-1
clone size: .
D gene: TRBD1
V gene: TRBV30
CDR3 protein: CAWNRRRTGSGYNEQFF
CDR3 DNA: TGTGCCTGGAACCGCCGCCGGACAGGGAGCGGGTACAATGAGCAGTTCTTC

J gene: TRBJ1-2
clone size: .
D gene: .
V gene: TRBV5-6
CDR3 protein: CASSLVNTEGYGYTF
CDR3 DNA: TGTGCCAGCAGCTTGGTTAACACAGAGGGATATGGCTACACCTTC

J gene: TRBJ1-2
clone size: once
D gene: TRBD1
V gene: TRBV5-1
CDR3 protein: CASSLNGQGASGYTF
CDR3 DNA: TGCGCCAGCAGCTTGAACGGACAGGGGGCTAGTGGCTACACCTTC

J gene: TRBJ1-5
clone size: .
D gene: .
V gene: TRBV28
CDR3 protein: CASSLGYNQPQHF
CDR3 DNA: TGTGCCAGCAGTTTGGGGTACAATCAGCCCCAGCATTTT

J gene: TRBJ1-5
clone size: .
D gene: .
V gene: TRBV11-3
CDR3 protein: CASSLYRQGCNQPQHF
CDR3 DNA: TGTGCCAGCAGCTTATACCGCCAGGGGTGCAATCAGCCCCAGCATTTT

J gene: TRBJ1-2
clone size: .
D gene: .
V gene: TRBV29-1
CDR3 protein: CSEVTVGGYTF
CDR3 DNA: TGCAGCGAAGTGACGGTGGGAGGCTACACCTTC

J gene: TRBJ2-7
clone size: .
D gene: .
V gene: TRBV10-1
CDR3 protein: CASRTYEQYF
CDR3 DNA: TGCGCCAGCAGGACCTACGAGCAGTACTTC

J gene: TRBJ2-1
clone size: once
D gene: .
V gene: TRBV9
CDR3 protein: CASSEPPAEQFF
CDR3 DNA: TGTGCCAGCAGCGAGCCCCCGGCCGAGCAGTTCTTC

J gene: TRBJ1-2
clone size: .
D gene: .
V gene: TRBV7-8
CDR3 protein: CASSSPGDGYTF
CDR3 DNA: TGTGCCAGCAGCTCGCCAGGGGATGGCTACACCTTC

J gene: TRBJ1-1
clone size: .
D gene: TRBD1
V gene: TRBV3-1/TRBV3-2
CDR3 protein: CASSQFLGGMNTEAFF
CDR3 DNA: TGTGCCAGCAGCCAGTTTTTAGGGGGCATGAACACTGAAGCTTTCTTT

J gene: TRBJ2-1
clone size: .
D gene: TRBD2
V gene: TRBV6-2/TRBV6-3
CDR3 protein: CASSYSGWVTSGGYNEQFF
CDR3 DNA: TGTGCCAGCAGTTACTCGGGGTGGGTAACTAGCGGGGGTTACAATGAGCAGTTCTTC

J gene: TRBJ1-2
clone size: .
D gene: .
V gene: TRBV6-2/TRBV6-3
CDR3 protein: CASSYDHGYTF
CDR3 DNA: TGTGCCAGCAGTTACGACCATGGCTACACCTTC

J gene: TRBJ2-1
clone size: .
D gene: .
V gene: TRBV14
CDR3 protein: CASSPNYNEQFF
CDR3 DNA: TGTGCCAGCAGCCCTAACTACAATGAGCAGTTCTTC

J gene: TRBJ2-3
clone size: .
D gene: .
V gene: TRBV24-1
CDR3 protein: CATSDPRGERGDTQYF
CDR3 DNA: TGTGCCACCAGTGACCCCAGGGGGGAGCGAGGAGATACGCAGTATTTT

J gene: TRBJ2-3
clone size: .
D gene: TRBD2
V gene: TRBV4-1
CDR3 protein: CASSLPAGVTDTQYF
CDR3 DNA: TGCGCCAGCAGCCTCCCAGCGGGAGTAACAGATACGCAGTATTTT

J gene: TRBJ2-1
clone size: .
D gene: .
V gene: TRBV5-5
CDR3 protein: CAGRDGSYNEQFF
CDR3 DNA: TGTGCCGGCAGGGACGGATCCTACAATGAGCAGTTCTTC

J gene: TRBJ2-5
clone size: .
D gene: .
V gene: TRBV7-7
CDR3 protein: CASSFQAGHQETQYF
CDR3 DNA: TGTGCTAGCAGCTTTCAGGCGGGACACCAAGAGACCCAGTACTTC

J gene: TRBJ1-5
clone size: .
D gene: TRBD1
V gene: TRBV4-1
CDR3 protein: CASSMGTGNQPQHF
CDR3 DNA: TGCGCCAGCAGCATGGGGACAGGAAATCAGCCCCAGCATTTT

J gene: TRBJ2-1
clone size: .
D gene: .
V gene: TRBV6-5
CDR3 protein: CASSYSDSLGGQFF
CDR3 DNA: TGTGCCAGCAGTTACTCGGACTCTCTAGGGGGGCAGTTCTTC

J gene: TRBJ1-2
clone size: .
D gene: TRBD1
V gene: TRBV4-2
CDR3 protein: CASSPSKDRERAYGYTF
CDR3 DNA: TGTGCCAGCAGCCCCAGCAAGGACAGGGAACGGGCCTATGGCTACACCTTC

J gene: TRBJ2-5
clone size: .
D gene: TRBD2
V gene: TRBV28
CDR3 protein: CASSERGRTQYF
CDR3 DNA: TGTGCCAGCAGTGAGCGGGGGCGGACCCAGTACTTC